The rows below give T cell receptor beta chains drawn from one sample of a study of T cell repertoires in cytomegalovirus infection. TCRdb reprocessed the reads with MiXCR, giving one entry per CDR3 protein. The sample has approximately 470,000 distinct CDR3 sequences, approximately 42% seen once. Antigens for these TCRs are unknown. The sequences come from cultured PBMCs, collected from culture after CMV antigen stimulation. The receptors were gathered from a human donor in good health (CMV status not recorded). Some clones in this sample may be carry-over from other donors' samples. The CDR3 runs from the conserved cysteine through the conserved F or W. The D gene is left open where the match is weak. Clone size is not always given. Where it is, it says once, few, many or a class for expanded clones.

TRBJ1-1 | TRBV5-1 | NA | NA | CASSLRVSSSGNTEAFF | TGCGCCAGCAGCTTGAGAGTTTCTTCGAGCGGGAACACTGAAGCTTTCTTT
TRBJ2-1 | TRBV6-6 | NA | NA | CASSYSGGKSYNEQFF | TGTGCCAGCAGTTACTCCGGCGGGAAGTCTTACAATGAGCAGTTCTTC
TRBJ1-2 | TRBV2 | TRBD1 | NA | CAGRDRAGYGYTF | TGTGCCGGGCGGGACAGGGCTGGCTATGGCTACACCTTC
TRBJ1-6 | TRBV12-3/TRBV12-4 | NA | NA | CASSFQGNSPLHF | TGTGCCAGCAGTTTTCAGGGGAATTCACCCCTCCACTTT
TRBJ2-3 | TRBV19 | NA | NA | CASSIGSGDTQYF | TGTGCCAGTAGTATAGGTTCCGGGGATACGCAGTATTTT
TRBJ2-1 | TRBV12-3/TRBV12-4 | NA | NA | CASKRDRSYNEQFF | TGTGCCAGCAAACGGGACCGCTCCTACAATGAGCAGTTCTTC
TRBJ2-4 | TRBV7-2 | NA | few | CASSSRFLANIQYF | TGTGCCAGCAGCTCCAGGTTTCTGGCGAACATTCAGTACTTC
TRBJ2-2 | TRBV6-5 | NA | once | CASSYWAGEGGELFF | TGTGCCAGCAGTTATTGGGCAGGGGAGGGCGGGGAGCTGTTTTTT
TRBJ1-1 | TRBV4-2 | NA | NA | CASSQDWSQQNTEAFF | TGTGCCAGCAGCCAAGATTGGAGCCAGCAGAACACTGAAGCTTTCTTT
TRBJ2-5 | TRBV7-2 | NA | few | CASSLVPGLPSETQYF | TGTGCCAGCAGCTTAGTGCCGGGACTCCCCTCGGAGACCCAGTACTTC
TRBJ1-4 | TRBV7-2 | NA | many | CASSITTRGTNEKLFF | TGTGCCAGCAGCATCACAACCCGCGGCACTAATGAAAAACTGTTTTTT
TRBJ2-3 | TRBV7-8 | TRBD2 | few | CASSPRSGSVMDTQYF | TGTGCCAGCAGCCCCCGTAGCGGGAGCGTTATGGATACGCAGTATTTT
TRBJ2-7 | TRBV7-2 | NA | many | CASSLSSYEQYF | TGTGCCAGCAGCCTTAGCTCCTACGAGCAGTACTTC
TRBJ1-2 | TRBV6-2/TRBV6-3 | TRBD1 | NA | CASSYRTGTGGRFYGYTF | TGTGCCAGCAGTTACCGAACCGGGACAGGGGGACGATTTTATGGCTACACCTTC
TRBJ2-1 | TRBV6-2/TRBV6-3 | NA | NA | CASRLRNNEQFF | TGTGCCAGCAGGCTCCGAAACAATGAGCAGTTCTTC
TRBJ2-4 | TRBV7-8 | NA | few | CASSSQGLLAKNIQYF | TGTGCCAGCAGCTCGCAGGGTCTCCTAGCCAAAAACATTCAGTACTTC
TRBJ2-1 | TRBV2 | NA | NA | CASSGDTYNEQFF | TGTGCCAGCAGTGGAGACACGTACAATGAGCAGTTCTTC
TRBJ2-6 | TRBV7-6 | NA | NA | CASSLHSFPGANVLTF | TGTGCCAGCAGCCTCCATTCGTTCCCTGGGGCCAACGTCCTGACTTTC
TRBJ2-7 | TRBV6-6 | NA | NA | CASSPGGRGAGGEQYF | TGTGCCAGCAGTCCTGGAGGGCGGGGGGCAGGGGGCGAGCAGTACTTC
TRBJ2-4 | TRBV12-3/TRBV12-4 | TRBD2 | few | CASSFERGTNIQYF | TGTGCCAGCAGTTTTGAGCGGGGGACAAACATTCAGTACTTC
TRBJ2-7 | TRBV7-2 | NA | NA | CASSGTRSYEQYF | TGTGCCAGCAGTGGGACCCGCTCCTACGAGCAGTACTTC
TRBJ2-2 | TRBV19 | NA | NA | CASSMVGTGELFF | TGTGCCAGTAGTATGGTGGGGACCGGGGAGCTGTTTTTT
TRBJ2-7 | TRBV7-8 | TRBD2 | NA | CASSLAMGLARYEQYF | TGTGCCAGCAGCTTAGCCATGGGACTAGCCCGCTACGAGCAGTACTTC
TRBJ2-7 | TRBV7-2 | NA | NA | CASSSAGLRSYEQYF | TGTGCCAGCAGCTCCGCGGGGCTTCGCTCTTACGAGCAGTACTTC
TRBJ2-5 | TRBV10-3 | TRBD1 | NA | CAISDGQGRETQYF | TGTGCCATCAGCGACGGACAGGGTAGGGAGACCCAGTACTTC
TRBJ2-1 | TRBV9 | NA | NA | CASSGWNYNEQFF | TGTGCCAGCAGCGGCTGGAACTACAATGAGCAGTTCTTC
TRBJ1-1 | TRBV14 | NA | few | CASSQVGRSEAFF | TGTGCCAGCAGCCAAGTGGGTCGAAGTGAAGCTTTCTTT
TRBJ1-6 | TRBV12-3/TRBV12-4 | TRBD1 | NA | CASSRPPGTGLSPLHF | TGTGCCAGCAGTCGACCTCCCGGGACAGGGTTATCACCCCTCCACTTT
TRBJ1-2 | TRBV7-3 | NA | NA | CASRSRDKGYGYTF | TGTGCCAGTCGAAGCCGGGACAAGGGCTATGGCTACACCTTC